Below, 7 T cell receptor beta chains from the same sample are listed, as sequenced in a study of siplizumab effects on memory and regulatory T cells. Only in-frame clones appear in the TCRdb table, and some are missing; sequencing was by immunoSEQ multiplex PCR. The sample yields about 72,000 clones, 91% seen once. Input material: CD8+ T cells sorted from blood. Receptor source: a human donor in good health.

The CDR3 DNA follows: TGTGCCAGCAGTGAGCGATGGGGGCCTTATGGAATCTATGGCTACACCTTC. Its protein is CASSERWGPYGIYGYTF. The chain combines TRBV6-1 with TRBJ1-2; possibly TRBD1 for D (6 bases). CDR1 and CDR2 from the germline V gene are MNHNS and SASEGT. V was pared by 3 bases and J by 4 bases, with 21 bases between. The CDR3 has 17 amino acids.

The J gene is TRBJ1-2, the V gene TRBV5-5, with 10 bases that match TRBD1. CDR3 length: 14 amino acids. Losses at the gene ends were 5 bases for V and 4 bases for J; bases not matched to a gene: 5. Germline CDR1 is SGHKS and CDR2 is YYEKEE (reference sequence). CDR3 amino acids: CASSTTGGAYGYTF. CDR3 sequence (DNA): TGTGCCAGCAGTACGACAGGGGGCGCCTATGGCTACACCTTC.

The chain carries TRBV12-5 and TRBJ2-1; D perhaps matches TRBD1 (7 bases). There are 15 residues in the CDR3. Trimming removed 4 bases from V and 4 bases from J, with 14 bases in between. CDR1 and CDR2 from the germline V gene are LGHNT and FRNRAP. CDR3 sequence: CASGSQGGSYNEQFF. The CDR3 DNA sequence: TGTGCTAGTGGTTCCCAGGGGGGATCTTACAATGAGCAGTTCTTC.

The chain employs TRBV7-9 and TRBJ1-4; D is ambiguous. With 5 bases removed from V and 4 bases from J, the gap between germline ends came to 11 bases. Germline assignment: CDR1 SEHNR and CDR2 FQNEAQ (reference sequence). The CDR3 consists of 14 residues. CDR3: CASSLDGNNEKLFF. DNA of the CDR3: TGTGCCAGCAGCCTCGACGGAAATAATGAAAAACTGTTTTTT. The whole variable domain, filled in from reference TRBV7-9 and TRBJ1-4, reads DTGVSQNPRHKITKRGQNVTFRCDPISEHNRLYWYRQTLGQGPEFLTYFQNEAQLEKSRLLSDRFSAERPKGSFSTLEIQRTEQGDSAMYLCASSLDGNNEKLFFGSGTQLSVL.

J is TRBJ2-7 and V is TRBV6-5, with D unresolved. The germline V and J ends were trimmed by 2 bases and 3 bases, with 11 bases remaining between them. Germline loops: CDR1 MNHEY, CDR2 SVGAGI. This CDR3 contains 14 residues. Written as DNA, the CDR3 is TGTGCCAGCAGTTACGGGCAGGACCGCTACGAGCAGTACTTC. Translated: CASSYGQDRYEQYF.

J is TRBJ1-1 and V is TRBV19; D unresolved. The V gene lost 5 bases and the J gene lost 3 bases, with 13 bases spanning the gap. The CDR3 length is 14 residues. Looked up from germline, CDR1 is LNHDA and CDR2 is SQIVND (reference sequence). CDR3 DNA sequence: TGTGCCAGTAGTTTCGGTTCAGACCACACTGAAGCTTTCTTT. The encoded protein is CASSFGSDHTEAFF.

The genes are TRBV7-2 and TRBJ2-7; TRBD2 matches 12 bases. Trimming cost V 5 bases and J 6 bases; bases outside gene matches: 11. The CDR3 is 16 residues long. Germline loops: CDR1 SGHTA, CDR2 FQGNSA. The CDR3 sequence is CASSAGTSGPKGEQYF. DNA for the CDR3: TGTGCCAGCAGCGCCGGGACTAGCGGGCCGAAGGGCGAGCAGTACTTC. Combining the CDR3 with reference TRBV7-2 and TRBJ2-7 gives the whole variable domain GAGVSQSPSNKVTEKGKDVELRCDPISGHTALYWYRQSLGQGLEFLIYFQGNSAPDKSGLPSDRFSAERTGGSVSTLTIQRTQQEDSAVYLCASSAGTSGPKGEQYFGPGTRLTVT.